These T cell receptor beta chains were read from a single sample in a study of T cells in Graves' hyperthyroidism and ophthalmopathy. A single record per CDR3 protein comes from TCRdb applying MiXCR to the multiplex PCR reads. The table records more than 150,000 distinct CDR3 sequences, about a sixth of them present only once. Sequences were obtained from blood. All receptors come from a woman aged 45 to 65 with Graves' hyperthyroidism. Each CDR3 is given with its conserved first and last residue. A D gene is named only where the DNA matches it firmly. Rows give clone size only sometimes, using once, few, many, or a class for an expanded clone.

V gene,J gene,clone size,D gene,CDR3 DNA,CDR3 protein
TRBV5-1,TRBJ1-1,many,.,TGCGCCAGCAGTCCCGACAGCAGCCCTGAAGCTTTCTTT,CASSPDSSPEAFF
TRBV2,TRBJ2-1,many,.,TGTGCCAGCAAACCGTCATCCTACAATGAGCAGTTCTTC,CASKPSSYNEQFF
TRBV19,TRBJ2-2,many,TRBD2,TGTGCCAGTAGTCCCTCCGGGGGGGGTATAGCCGGGGAGCTGTTTTTT,CASSPSGGGIAGELFF
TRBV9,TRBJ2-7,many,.,TGTGCCAGCAGGGCCGACAGGCATACCTACGAGCAGTACTTC,CASRADRHTYEQYF
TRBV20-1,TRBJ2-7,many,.,TGCAGTGCTAGAGTCGGGGGCCGACGCCCCTACGAGCAGTACTTC,CSARVGGRRPYEQYF
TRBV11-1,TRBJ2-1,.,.,TGTGCCAGCAGCCAAGCGACAGGCCCAACGAGCAATGAGCAGTTCTTC,CASSQATGPTSNEQFF
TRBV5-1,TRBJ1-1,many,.,TGCGCCAGCAGCTTGTCTCTGGGAGTAAACACTGAAGCTTTCTTT,CASSLSLGVNTEAFF
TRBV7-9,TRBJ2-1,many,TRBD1,TGTGCCAGCCGCGGAGGACAGGGGGTGCAGTACAATGAGCAGTTCTTC,CASRGGQGVQYNEQFF
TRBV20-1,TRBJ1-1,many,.,TGCAGTGCTCGGGGGGACTTGGAGGCTGAAGCTTTCTTT,CSARGDLEAEAFF
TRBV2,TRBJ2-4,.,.,TGTGCCAGCAGACCGGGAAAAAACATTCAGTACTTC,CASRPGKNIQYF
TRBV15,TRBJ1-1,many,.,TGTGCCACCAGCAGAGGTCTGGAAGCTTTCTTT,CATSRGLEAFF
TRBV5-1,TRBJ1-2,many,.,TGCGCCAGCAGCTTAGGGGAAGGGAACGGCTACACCTTC,CASSLGEGNGYTF
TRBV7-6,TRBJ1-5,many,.,TGTGCCAGCAGCTTAGCGGACAGCAATCAGCCCCAGCATTTT,CASSLADSNQPQHF
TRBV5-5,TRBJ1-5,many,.,TGTGCCAGCAGCTTGGGATTGCAAGGAATCAATCAGCCCCAGCATTTT,CASSLGLQGINQPQHF
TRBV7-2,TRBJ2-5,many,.,TGTGCCAGCAGCTCCGGACTAACCACGGAGACCCAGTACTTC,CASSSGLTTETQYF
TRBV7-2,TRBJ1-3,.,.,TGTGCCAGCAGTCCGATGGACGGTAGCTCTGGAAACACCATATATTTT,CASSPMDGSSGNTIYF
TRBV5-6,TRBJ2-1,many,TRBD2,TGTGCCAGCAGCTTCCGGGGGGGCCTGAACAATGAGCAGTTCTTC,CASSFRGGLNNEQFF
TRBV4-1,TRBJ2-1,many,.,TGCGCCAGCAGCCATGCACTGGGAAATGAGCAGTTCTTC,CASSHALGNEQFF
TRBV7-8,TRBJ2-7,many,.,TGTGCCAGCAGCTTCGGACAGAGGAGCTCCTACGAGCAGTACTTC,CASSFGQRSSYEQYF
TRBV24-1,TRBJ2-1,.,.,TGTGCCACCATAAGGGTCAGGCGGGGAGGACCCACCTACAATGAGCAGTTCTTC,CATIRVRRGGPTYNEQFF
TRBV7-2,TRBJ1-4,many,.,TGTGCCAGCAGAACGCTGGGCAGGGTGAGTGAAAAACTGTTTTTT,CASRTLGRVSEKLFF
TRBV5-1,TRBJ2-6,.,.,TGCGCCAGCAGCTTAGTAGCATATGGGGCCAACGTCCTGACTTTC,CASSLVAYGANVLTF
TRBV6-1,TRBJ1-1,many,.,TGTGCCAGCAGCGGCGACAGGTGGGGGGACACTGAAGCTTTCTTT,CASSGDRWGDTEAFF
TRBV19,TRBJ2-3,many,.,TGTGCCAGTAGCCGCACGAGTGGGGTAACAGATACGCAGTATTTT,CASSRTSGVTDTQYF
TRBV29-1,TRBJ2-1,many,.,TGCAGCGTTGGTAGAGGAACGGGTGGGCAGTTCTTC,CSVGRGTGGQFF
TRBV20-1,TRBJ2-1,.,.,TGCAGTGCTCATACAGGGTCCGATGAGCAGTTCTTC,CSAHTGSDEQFF
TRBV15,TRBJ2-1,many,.,TGTGCCACCAGCATAACAGGGATTTACGATGAGCAGTTCTTC,CATSITGIYDEQFF
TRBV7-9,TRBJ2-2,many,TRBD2,TGTGCCAGCAGCTTAGGACCGGGACTACCCCTATCCGGGGAGCTGTTTTTT,CASSLGPGLPLSGELFF
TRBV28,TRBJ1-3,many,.,TGTGCCAGCAGTTTTAGGACGAAAGCTGGAAACACCATATATTTT,CASSFRTKAGNTIYF
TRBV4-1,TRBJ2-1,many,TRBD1,TGCGCCAGCAGCCACAGAGGGGGCGACTACAATGAGCAGTTCTTC,CASSHRGGDYNEQFF
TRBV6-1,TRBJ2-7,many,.,TGTGCCAGCAGTGAAGGTCTGTGGCAGTTTAACTACGAGCAGTACTTC,CASSEGLWQFNYEQYF
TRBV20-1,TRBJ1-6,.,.,TGCAGTGCTAGGGACAGTTCCGATTCACCCCTCCACTTT,CSARDSSDSPLHF
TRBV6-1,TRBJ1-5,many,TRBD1,TGTGCCAGCAGCTTAGGGGGCAACACCCCCCAGCATTTT,CASSLGGNTPQHF
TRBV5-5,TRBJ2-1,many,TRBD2,TGTGCCAGCAGCTTTGGGACTAGCGGGGGGCAACAAGAGCAGTTCTTC,CASSFGTSGGQQEQFF
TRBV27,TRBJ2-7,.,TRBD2,TGTGCCAGCAGTTTACACTTACGGGGGGGGTCAACCTACGAGCAGTACTTC,CASSLHLRGGSTYEQYF
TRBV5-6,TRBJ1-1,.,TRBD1,TGTGCCAGCAGCCTATTAGGACAGGGAAAGAGCACTGAAGCTTTCTTT,CASSLLGQGKSTEAFF
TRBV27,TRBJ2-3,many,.,TGTGCCAGCAGTCCGGGTGCGGGTTTGGGAGATACGCAGTATTTT,CASSPGAGLGDTQYF
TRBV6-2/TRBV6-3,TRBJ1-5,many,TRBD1,TGTGCCAGCAGTTACAGGGACAGCTCTCGGTATAGCAATCAGCCCCAGCATTTT,CASSYRDSSRYSNQPQHF
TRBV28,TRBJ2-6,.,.,TGTGCCAGCAGTCTCACAGCACCAGGTGGTTTCTCTGGGGCCAACGTCCTGACTTTC,CASSLTAPGGFSGANVLTF
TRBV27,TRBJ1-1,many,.,TGTGCCAGCAGTTCCCGACCCACTGTGAACACTGAAGCTTTCTTT,CASSSRPTVNTEAFF
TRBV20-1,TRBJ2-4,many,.,TGCAGTGCTAGAGATTCCGCAGCAGGGTTTGCTCAGTACTTC,CSARDSAAGFAQYF
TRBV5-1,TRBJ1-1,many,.,TGCGCCAGCAGCTTGGTGGTGGGGGCGGACACTGAAGCTTTCTTT,CASSLVVGADTEAFF
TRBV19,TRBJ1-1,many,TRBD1,TGTGCCAGTCGACCGGGACAGGGAAGCACTGAAGCTTTCTTT,CASRPGQGSTEAFF
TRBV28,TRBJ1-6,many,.,TGTGCCAGCAGTTTTAGGCACGGGCTGCACTTT,CASSFRHGLHF
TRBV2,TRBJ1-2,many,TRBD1,TGTGCCAGCAGTGAGAGACAGGGGGGCTACACCTTC,CASSERQGGYTF
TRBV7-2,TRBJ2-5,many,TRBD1,TGTGCCAGCAGCCGGGACAGGCTGGAGACCCAGTACTTC,CASSRDRLETQYF
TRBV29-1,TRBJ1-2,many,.,TGCAGCGTTGTGGGAGACTATGGCTACACCTTC,CSVVGDYGYTF
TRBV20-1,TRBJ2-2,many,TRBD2,TGCAGTGCTAGACAGGGACTAGCGGCCGGGGAGCTGTTTTTT,CSARQGLAAGELFF